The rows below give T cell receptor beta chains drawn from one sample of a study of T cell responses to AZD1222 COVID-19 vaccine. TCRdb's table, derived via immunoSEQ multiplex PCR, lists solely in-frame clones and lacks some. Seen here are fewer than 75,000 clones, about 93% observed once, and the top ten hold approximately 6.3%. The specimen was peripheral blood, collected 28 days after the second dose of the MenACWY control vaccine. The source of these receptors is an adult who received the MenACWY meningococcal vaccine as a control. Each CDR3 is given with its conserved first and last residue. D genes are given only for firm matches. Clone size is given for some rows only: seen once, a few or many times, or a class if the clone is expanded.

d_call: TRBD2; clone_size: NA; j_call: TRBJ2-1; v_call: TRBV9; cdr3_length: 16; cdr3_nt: TGTGCCAGCAGCGTAGGCTCTAGCGGGAGTTCCAATGAGCAGTTCTTC; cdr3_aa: CASSVGSSGSSNEQFF
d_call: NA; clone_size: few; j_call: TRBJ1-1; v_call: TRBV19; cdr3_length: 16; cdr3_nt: TGTGCCAGTAGGCCGGAGGGGGGCCGGATGAACACTGAAGCTTTCTTT; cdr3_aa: CASRPEGGRMNTEAFF
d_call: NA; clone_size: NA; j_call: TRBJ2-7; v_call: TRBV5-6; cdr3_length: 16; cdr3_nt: TGTGCCAGCAGCTTGGTAACGAGCGTAGGCTCCTACGAGCAGTACTTC; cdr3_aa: CASSLVTSVGSYEQYF
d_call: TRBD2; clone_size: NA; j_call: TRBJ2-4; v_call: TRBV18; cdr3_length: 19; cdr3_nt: TGTGCCAGCTCACCCCCAGGAGGAGCGGGGCGTAAAACCAAAAACATTCAGTACTTC; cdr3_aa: CASSPPGGAGRKTKNIQYF
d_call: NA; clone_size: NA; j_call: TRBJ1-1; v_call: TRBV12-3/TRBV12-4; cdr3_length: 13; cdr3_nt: TGTGCCAGCAGGTTACAGGGCGACACTGAAGCTTTCTTT; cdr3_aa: CASRLQGDTEAFF
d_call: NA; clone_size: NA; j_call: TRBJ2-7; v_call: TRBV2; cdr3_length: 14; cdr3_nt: TGTGCCAGCACCCAGGGGGGGCCAGCCTACGAGCAGTACTTC; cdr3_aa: CASTQGGPAYEQYF
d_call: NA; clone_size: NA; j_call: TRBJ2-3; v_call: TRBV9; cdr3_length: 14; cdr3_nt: TGTGCCAGCAGCGTAGCTGGGGATACAGATACGCAGTATTTT; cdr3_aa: CASSVAGDTDTQYF
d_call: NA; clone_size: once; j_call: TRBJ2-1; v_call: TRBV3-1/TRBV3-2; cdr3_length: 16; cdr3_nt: TGTGCCAGCAGCCAAGTATGCAGGGCTAACTACAATGAGCAGTTCTTC; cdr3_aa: CASSQVCRANYNEQFF
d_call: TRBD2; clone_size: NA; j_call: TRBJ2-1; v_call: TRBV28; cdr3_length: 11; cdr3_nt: TGTGCCAGCAGCCTCGGGGAGGGGCAGTTCTTC; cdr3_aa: CASSLGEGQFF
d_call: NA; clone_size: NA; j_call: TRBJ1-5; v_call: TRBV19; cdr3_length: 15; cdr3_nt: TGTGCCAGTAGTGTTCTAGTCGGGAGCAATCAGCCCCAGCATTTT; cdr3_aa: CASSVLVGSNQPQHF
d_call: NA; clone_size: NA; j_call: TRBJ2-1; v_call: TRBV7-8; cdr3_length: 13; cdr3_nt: TGTGCCAGCAGCTCCACAGAGTACAATGAGCAGTTCTTC; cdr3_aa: CASSSTEYNEQFF
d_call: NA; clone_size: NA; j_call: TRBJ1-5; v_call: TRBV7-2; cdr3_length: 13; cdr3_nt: TGTGCCAGCAGCCACAATACCAATCAGCCCCAGCATTTT; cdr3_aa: CASSHNTNQPQHF
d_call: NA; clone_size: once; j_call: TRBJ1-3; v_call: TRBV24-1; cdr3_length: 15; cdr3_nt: TGTGCCACCAGGGAGGAGGATAACTCTGGAAACACCATATATTTT; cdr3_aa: CATREEDNSGNTIYF
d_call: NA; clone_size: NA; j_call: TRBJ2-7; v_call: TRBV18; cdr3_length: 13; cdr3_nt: TGTGCCAGCTCAGGGCGGGGTGATTTCGGACGAGACTTC; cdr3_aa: CASSGRGDFGRDF
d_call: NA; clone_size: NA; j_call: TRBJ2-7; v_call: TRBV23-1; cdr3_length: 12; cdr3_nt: TGCGCCACAAACAGGAACCCCTACGAGCAGTACTTC; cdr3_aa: CATNRNPYEQYF
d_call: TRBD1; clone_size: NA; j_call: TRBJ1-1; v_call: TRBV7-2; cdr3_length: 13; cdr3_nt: TGTGCCAGCAGCGGACAGGTGAACACTGAAGCTTTCTTT; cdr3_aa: CASSGQVNTEAFF
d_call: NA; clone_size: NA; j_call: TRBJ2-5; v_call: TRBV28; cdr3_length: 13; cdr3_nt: TGTGCCAGCAGCCAACAGGGCAGTGAGACCCAGTACTTC; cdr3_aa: CASSQQGSETQYF
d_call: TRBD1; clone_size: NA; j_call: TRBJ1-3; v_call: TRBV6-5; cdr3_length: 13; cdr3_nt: TGTGCCAGCAGCAGGGGGATCGGAAACACCATATATTTT; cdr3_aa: CASSRGIGNTIYF
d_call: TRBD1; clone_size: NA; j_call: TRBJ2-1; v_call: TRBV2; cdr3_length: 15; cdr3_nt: TGTGCCAGCACCTTAGACAGGGGGTCATACAATGAGCAGTTCTTC; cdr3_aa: CASTLDRGSYNEQFF
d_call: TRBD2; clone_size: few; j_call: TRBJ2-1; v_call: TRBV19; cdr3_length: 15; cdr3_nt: TGTGCCAGTAGTACTACTAGCGGCTCCTACAATGAGCAGTTCTTC; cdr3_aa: CASSTTSGSYNEQFF
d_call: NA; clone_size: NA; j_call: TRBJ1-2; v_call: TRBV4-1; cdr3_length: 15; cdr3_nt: TGCGCCAGCAGCCAAGTCTCCGACTTGACTAATGGCTACACCTTC; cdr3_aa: CASSQVSDLTNGYTF
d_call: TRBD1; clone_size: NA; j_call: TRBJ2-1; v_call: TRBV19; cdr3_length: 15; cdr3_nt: TGTGCCAGTAGTCAGACAGGGAGCTCCTACAATGAGCAGTTCTTC; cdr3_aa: CASSQTGSSYNEQFF
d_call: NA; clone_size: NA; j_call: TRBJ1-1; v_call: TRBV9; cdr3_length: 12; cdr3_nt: TGTGCCAGCAGCGACAGTTACACTGAAGCTTTCTTT; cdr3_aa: CASSDSYTEAFF
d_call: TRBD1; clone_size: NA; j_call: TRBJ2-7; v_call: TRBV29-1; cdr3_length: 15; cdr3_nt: TGCAGCGTTGAAGAAGGTAACAGGGGAATCGGCGAGCAGTACTTC; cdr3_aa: CSVEEGNRGIGEQYF
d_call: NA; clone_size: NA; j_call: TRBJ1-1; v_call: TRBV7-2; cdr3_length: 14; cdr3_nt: TGTGCCAGCCGAGTGTGGGGGCCGGACACTGAAGCTTTCTTT; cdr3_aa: CASRVWGPDTEAFF
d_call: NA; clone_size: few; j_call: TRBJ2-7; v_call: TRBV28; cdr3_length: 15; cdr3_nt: TGTGCCAGCAGTCGGGACGTGGAGGGATCCTACGAGCAGTACTTC; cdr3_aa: CASSRDVEGSYEQYF
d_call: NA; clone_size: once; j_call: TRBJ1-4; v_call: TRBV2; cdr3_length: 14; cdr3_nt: TGTGCCAGCAATGCCCCCGGTTTCAATGAAAAACTGTTTTTT; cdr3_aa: CASNAPGFNEKLFF
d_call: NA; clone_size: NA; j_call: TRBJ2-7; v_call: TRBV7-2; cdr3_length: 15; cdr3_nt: TGTGCCAGCAGCTTAGATTGGGGAATCTCCTACGAGCAGTACTTC; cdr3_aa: CASSLDWGISYEQYF
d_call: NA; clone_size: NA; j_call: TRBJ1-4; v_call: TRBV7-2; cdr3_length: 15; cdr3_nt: TGTGCCAGCAGCTTAGAGGGGCAGGGAGAGGGAAAACTGTTTTTT; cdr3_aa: CASSLEGQGEGKLFF
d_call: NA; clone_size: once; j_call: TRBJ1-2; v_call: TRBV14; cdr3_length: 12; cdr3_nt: TGTGCCAGCAGCCAACAGGGTTATGGCTACACCTTC; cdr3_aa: CASSQQGYGYTF
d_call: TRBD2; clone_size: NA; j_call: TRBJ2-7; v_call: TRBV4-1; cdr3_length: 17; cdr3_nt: TGCGCCAGCAGCCAGAGGCTAGCGGGAGGGGGGGGTGTCGAGCAGTACTTC; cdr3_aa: CASSQRLAGGGGVEQYF
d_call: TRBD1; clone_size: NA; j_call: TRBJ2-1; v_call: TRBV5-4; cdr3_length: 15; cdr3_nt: TGTGCCAGCAGCCGCCGGGACAGGGGCAGTTATGAGCAGTTCTTC; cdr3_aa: CASSRRDRGSYEQFF
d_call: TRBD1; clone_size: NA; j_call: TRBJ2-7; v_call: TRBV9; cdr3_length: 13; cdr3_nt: TGTGCCAGCAGCGCCCGGACAGGGGCCGAGCAGTACTTC; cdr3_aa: CASSARTGAEQYF
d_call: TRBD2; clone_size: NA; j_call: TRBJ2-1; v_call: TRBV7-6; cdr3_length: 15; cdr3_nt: TGTGCCAGCAGCGCGGCGGGGGGCGGCCGGCGTGAGCAGTTCTTC; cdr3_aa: CASSAAGGGRREQFF
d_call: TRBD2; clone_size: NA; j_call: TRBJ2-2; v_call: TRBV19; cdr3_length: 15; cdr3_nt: TGTGCCAGTAGTATCCGCGGGAGGGGCACCGGGGAGCTGTTTTTT; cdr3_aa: CASSIRGRGTGELFF
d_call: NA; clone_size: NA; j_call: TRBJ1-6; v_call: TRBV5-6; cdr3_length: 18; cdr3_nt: TGTGCCAGCAGTCCCAGGGGCAGGGGAGCAAACTATAATTCACCCCTCCACTTT; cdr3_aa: CASSPRGRGANYNSPLHF
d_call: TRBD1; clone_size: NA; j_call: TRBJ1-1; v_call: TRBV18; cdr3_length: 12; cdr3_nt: TGTGCCAGCGGGACAGTTAACACTGAAGCTTTCTTT; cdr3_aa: CASGTVNTEAFF
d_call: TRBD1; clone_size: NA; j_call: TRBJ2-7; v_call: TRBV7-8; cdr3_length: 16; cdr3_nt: TGTGCCAGCAGCTTAGCGCTGACAGGGGGCTACTACGAGCAGTACTTC; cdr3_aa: CASSLALTGGYYEQYF
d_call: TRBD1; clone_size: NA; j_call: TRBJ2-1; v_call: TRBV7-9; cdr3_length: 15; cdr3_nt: TGTGCCAGCAGCAATCCGGGACAGGGAGTGTATGAGCAGTTCTTC; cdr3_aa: CASSNPGQGVYEQFF
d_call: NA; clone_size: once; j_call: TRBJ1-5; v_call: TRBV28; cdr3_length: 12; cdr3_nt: TGTGCCAGCAGTTCAGGGGTTCAGCCCCAGCATTTT; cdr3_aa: CASSSGVQPQHF
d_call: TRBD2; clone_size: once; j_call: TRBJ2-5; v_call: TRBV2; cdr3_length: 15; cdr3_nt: TGTGCCAGCAGTGAGAATCTAGCGGGACAAGAGACCCAGTACTTC; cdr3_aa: CASSENLAGQETQYF
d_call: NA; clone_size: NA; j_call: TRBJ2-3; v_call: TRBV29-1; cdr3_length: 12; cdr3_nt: TGCAGCGTAAAAAGTGGTGCAGATACGCAGTATTTT; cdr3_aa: CSVKSGADTQYF
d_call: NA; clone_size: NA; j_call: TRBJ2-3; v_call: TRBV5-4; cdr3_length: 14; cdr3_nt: TGTGCCAGCAGCCAGGAACTGCGCACAGATACGCAGTATTTT; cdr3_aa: CASSQELRTDTQYF
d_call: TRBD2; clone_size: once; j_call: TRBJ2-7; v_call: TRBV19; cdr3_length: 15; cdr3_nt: TGTGCCAGTAGTCGACTAGCGGGAGGGTCCTACGAGCAGTACTTC; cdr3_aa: CASSRLAGGSYEQYF
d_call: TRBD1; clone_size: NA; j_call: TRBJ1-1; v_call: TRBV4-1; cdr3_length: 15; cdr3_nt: TGCGCCAGCAGCACAACTAGCGGGACAGGGACTGAAGCTTTCTTT; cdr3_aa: CASSTTSGTGTEAFF
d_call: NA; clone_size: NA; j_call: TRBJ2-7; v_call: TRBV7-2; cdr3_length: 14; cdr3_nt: TGTGCCAGCAGCTTGGGGACACTGGCGGTCGAGCAGTACTTC; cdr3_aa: CASSLGTLAVEQYF
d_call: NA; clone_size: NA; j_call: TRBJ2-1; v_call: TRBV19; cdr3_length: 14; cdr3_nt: TGTGCCAGTAGTAAGGCTGTCCTTGGCAATGAGCAGTTCTTC; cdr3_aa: CASSKAVLGNEQFF
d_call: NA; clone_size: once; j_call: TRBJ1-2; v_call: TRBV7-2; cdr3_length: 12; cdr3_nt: TGTGCCAGCAGCCGAAACACTTATGGCTACACCTTC; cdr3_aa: CASSRNTYGYTF
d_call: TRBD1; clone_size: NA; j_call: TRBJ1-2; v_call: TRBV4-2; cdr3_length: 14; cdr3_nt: TGTGCCAGCAGCCAAAGCCCGGGACAGGACGGCTACACCTTC; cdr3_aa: CASSQSPGQDGYTF
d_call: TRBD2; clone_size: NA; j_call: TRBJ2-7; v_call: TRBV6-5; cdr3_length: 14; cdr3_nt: TGTGCCAGCAACCTAGCGGGAGGCCCCTACGAGCAGTACTTC; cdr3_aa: CASNLAGGPYEQYF
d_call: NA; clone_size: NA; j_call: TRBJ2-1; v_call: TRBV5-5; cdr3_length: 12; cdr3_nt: TGTGCCAGCAGCTTACAGTCCAATGAGCAGTTCTTC; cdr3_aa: CASSLQSNEQFF
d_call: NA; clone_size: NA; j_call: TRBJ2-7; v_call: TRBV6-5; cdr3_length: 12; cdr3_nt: TGTGCCAGCAGCCGGGACGGCTACGAGCAGTACTTC; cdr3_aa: CASSRDGYEQYF
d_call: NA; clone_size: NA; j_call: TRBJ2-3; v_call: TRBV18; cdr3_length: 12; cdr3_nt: TGTGCCAGCTCTCAGGGCGCAGATACGCAGTATTTT; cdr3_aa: CASSQGADTQYF
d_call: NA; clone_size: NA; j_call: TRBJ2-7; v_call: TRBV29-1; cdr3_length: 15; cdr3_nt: TGCAGCGTTGAAGATCCACACCTCACCTCGGGCGAGCAGTACTTC; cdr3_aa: CSVEDPHLTSGEQYF
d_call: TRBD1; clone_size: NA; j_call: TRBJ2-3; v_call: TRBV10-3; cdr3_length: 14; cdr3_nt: TGTGCCATCAGTGGGGGACAGGGGACAGATACGCAGTATTTT; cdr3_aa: CAISGGQGTDTQYF